The 23 T cell receptor beta chains listed next were all sequenced from one sample in a study of blood T cell repertoires in COVID-19. TCRdb keeps only in-frame clones here, not all; method: immunoSEQ multiplex PCR. The repertoire holds around 12,000 clones, with less than 90% as singletons. Sequencing was done on a sample of peripheral blood. The receptors originated from a woman aged 60-75 years with active COVID-19.

The chain links TRBV5-4 to TRBJ2-7; D might be TRBD2 (6 bases). The CDR3 loop spans 15 amino acids. The germline V gene has CDR1 SGHNT and CDR2 YYREEE (reference sequence). The V gene lost 2 bases and the J gene lost 3 bases, with 15 bases spanning the gap. The CDR3 sequence: CASSFIRDFDYEQYV. CDR3 coding DNA: TGTGCCAGCAGCTTTATCAGGGACTTTGACTACGAGCAGTACGTC.

CDR3 DNA sequence: TGTGCCAGCAGCCCCGGGACAGACCAGTTCTTC. It is translated as CASSPGTDQFF. The V and J genes are TRBV7-9 and TRBJ2-1; 7 nucleotides agree with TRBD1. The trim removed 5 bases at V and 13 bases at J, leaving 5 bases unmatched. In germline, CDR1 is SEHNR, CDR2 FQNEAQ (reference sequence). The CDR3 extends over 11 amino acids.

The rearrangement uses TRBV3-1 (or the pseudogene TRBV3-2) and TRBJ1-2; perhaps TRBD1 as D (6 bases). V lost 5 bases to trimming and J lost 6 bases, with 19 bases between them. From germline, CDR1 is LGHDT and CDR2 YNNKEL (reference sequence). The CDR3 sequence is 15 residues long. The CDR3 here is CASSYEGSRGHGYTF. Written as DNA, the CDR3 is TGTGCCAGCAGCTACGAGGGGAGCAGGGGACATGGCTACACCTTC.

This clone was seen only once. The rearrangement links TRBV10-3 to TRBJ2-3; TRBD1 agrees at 7 bases. This CDR3 region has 15 residues. Trimming took 4 bases from V and 2 from J; bases not matched to a gene: 6. CDR1 and CDR2 from the germline V gene are ENHRY and SYGVKD. The CDR3 protein is CAISAPGQITDTQYF. The CDR3 bases are TGTGCCATCAGTGCCCCGGGACAGATCACAGATACGCAGTATTTT.

V is TRBV4-1 and J is TRBJ2-3; 12 bases fit TRBD2. The trim removed 2 bases at V and 5 bases at J, leaving 14 bases unmatched. The germline V gene has CDR1 MGHRA and CDR2 YSYEKL. The CDR3 length is 19 residues. CDR3 in amino acids: CASSQNFPYTSGRRDTQYF. CDR3 DNA: TGCGCCAGCAGCCAAAATTTCCCTTATACTAGCGGGAGGAGAGATACGCAGTATTTT.

The chain joins TRBV15 to TRBJ1-1, with TRBD1 identical over 7 bases. Germline V CDR1 and CDR2: LNHNV, YYDKDF (reference sequence). The CDR3 has 14 amino acids. V shed 2 bases, J shed 4 bases, and the junction held 4 bases outside the gene matches. The CDR3: CATSRRQGTTEAFF. The CDR3 coding sequence is TGTGCCACCAGCAGACGACAGGGAACCACTGAAGCTTTCTTT.

The V and J genes are TRBV5-4 and TRBJ2-1, with 8 bases identical to TRBD1. The CDR3 runs to 14 residues. CDR1 is SGHNT and CDR2 is YYREEE in the germline V gene (reference sequence). J was trimmed by 7 bases and V by 4 bases; bases with no gene match: 7. The CDR3 nucleotides are TGTGCCAGCAGCCCAGGACAGGGTTTTAATGAGCAGTTCTTC. It yields the protein CASSPGQGFNEQFF.

The chain combines TRBV6-1 with TRBJ2-2; 9 bases are a match to TRBD2. V shed 4 bases, J shed 8 bases, and the junction held 8 bases outside the gene matches. CDR1 and CDR2 (germline): MNHNS, SASEGT. This CDR3 contains 15 residues. CDR3 loop: CASSAASGVVGELFF. The CDR3 DNA is TGTGCCAGCAGTGCAGCTAGCGGGGTTGTGGGGGAGCTGTTTTTT.

The V gene is TRBV23-1, the J gene TRBJ2-5; 9 nucleotides align to TRBD1. TRBV23-1 is annotated as an ORF whose role is uncertain. The ends lost 9 bases at V and 5 bases at J; junction bases unmatched: 7. The CDR3 is 13 amino acids. Written as DNA, the CDR3 is TGCGCCAGACAGGGGGCGGGTTCCGAGACCCAGTACTTC. Translating it yields CARQGAGSETQYF.

In DNA, the CDR3 is TGTGCCAGCAGTCGAAACAGAGAACCCTACAATGAGCAGTTCTTC. Residues: CASSRNREPYNEQFF. The J gene is TRBJ2-1, the V gene TRBV6-6; D not resolved. The V end was cut by 5 bases, the J end by 2 bases, with 13 bases between. Germline V CDR1 and CDR2: MNHNY, SVGAGI (reference sequence). CDR3 length: 15 amino acids.

The chain is built from TRBV7-8 and TRBJ2-1, with 12 positions matching TRBD2. Germline V gene lookup returns CDR1 SGHVS and CDR2 FQNEAQ. The CDR3 consists of 17 residues. V gave up 9 bases and J gave up 0 bases; unmatched junction bases: 9. CDR3 region: CASLLAGGRSSYNEQFF. As DNA, the CDR3 is TGTGCCAGTTTACTAGCGGGGGGCCGGAGCTCCTACAATGAGCAGTTCTTC.

The genes are TRBV11-2 and TRBJ2-7; 9 bases are a match to TRBD2. V lost 2 bases and J lost 2; bases outside the gene matches: 13. Germline values: CDR1 SGHAT, CDR2 FQNNGV. This CDR3 comprises 18 residues. CDR3 DNA: TGTGCCAGCAGCTTACTAGCGGGGAGCTACACCGAGACCTACGAGCAGTACGTC. This translates into CASSLLAGSYTETYEQYV.

In this sample, this clone turned up once. This chain connects TRBV7-9 to TRBJ2-3; TRBD1 is a possible D gene (6 bases). The CDR3 extends over 17 amino acids. Germline V gives CDR1 SEHNR, CDR2 FQNEAQ (reference sequence). V lost 3 bases and J 2 bases, leaving 18 bases between the germline ends. The DNA of the CDR3 is TGTGCCAGCAGCTTCGGACAGTCAACAACCTCCACAGATACGCAGTATTTT. Translating gives CASSFGQSTTSTDTQYF.

The chain recombines TRBV3-1 (or the pseudogene TRBV3-2) with TRBJ2-2; no reliable D call. Germline lookup yields CDR1 LGHDT and CDR2 YNNKEL (reference sequence). Between the trimmed V and J ends, which lost 10 bases and 6 bases, there was a span of 12 bases. This CDR3 is built from 12 residues. The DNA of the CDR3 is TGTGCCACCGAGGCACATTCCGGGGAGCTGTTTTTT. This translates into CATEAHSGELFF.

This clone was seen just once. The chain links TRBV19 to TRBJ2-5, with 10 bases identical to TRBD2. The CDR3 is made up of 15 amino acids. V was clipped by 8 bases and J by 1 base; unmatched bases: 7. Germline V lookup: CDR1 LNHDA, CDR2 SQIVND (reference sequence). CDR3 sequence reads: CASQPGLARQETQYF. The DNA for the CDR3 is TGTGCCAGTCAACCGGGACTAGCGCGCCAAGAGACCCAGTACTTC.

This clone has only one observation. This chain uses TRBV5-1 with TRBJ2-3; 12 bases fit TRBD1. The CDR3 is 16 amino acids. The germline CDR1 and CDR2 sequences are SGHRS and YFSETQ. Unmatched junction bases numbered 8, after V lost 2 bases and J lost 7 bases. The CDR3 DNA is TGCGCCAGCAGCTTATCCTTGGGACAGGGGGCATATACGCAGTATTTT. Its protein product is CASSLSLGQGAYTQYF.

In its sample, this clone was seen once. The chain links TRBV7-9 to TRBJ2-3; 9 nucleotides agree with TRBD2. Germline assignment: CDR1 SEHNR and CDR2 FQNEAQ (reference sequence). Trimming at V came to 1 base and at J to 5 bases, leaving 4 bases not matched to a gene. The CDR3 is 15 amino acids. The CDR3 here is CASSLEAGGGDTQYF. Here the CDR3 DNA reads TGTGCCAGCAGCTTAGAAGCGGGGGGTGGAGATACGCAGTATTTT.

To note about this clone: Other DNA variants within this sample encode the same CDR3. J is TRBJ1-2 and V is TRBV19; 7 bases match TRBD1. V was pared by 6 bases and J by 8 bases, with 12 bases of the junction left unmatched. The germline gives CDR1 LNHDA, CDR2 SQIVND (reference sequence). This CDR3 region has 14 residues. CDR3 coding DNA: TGTGCCAGTAGCCAAGGGGGCAGGGGAGAAGGCTACACCTTC. It specifies CASSQGGRGEGYTF.

CDR3 coding DNA: TGTGCCAGCAGCAACTCAGGGGGCCTCGGGTCTACGCAGTATTTT. Its translation is CASSNSGGLGSTQYF. The genes are TRBV5-6 and TRBJ2-3; 8 nucleotides align to TRBD1. V was clipped by 4 bases and J by 8 bases; unmatched bases: 12. Germline CDR1 SGHDT, CDR2 YYEEEE. This CDR3 spans 15 amino acids.

The V gene is TRBV2, the J gene TRBJ1-2; possibly TRBD1 for D (5 bases). CDR3 size: 13 residues. V shed 1 base and J shed 2 bases, with 5 bases lying between them. Looked up from germline, CDR1 is SNHLY and CDR2 is FYNNEI. This chain's CDR3 is CASSEDRNYGYTF. As DNA, the CDR3 is TGTGCCAGCAGTGAAGACAGGAACTATGGCTACACCTTC.

The chain uses TRBV5-8 and TRBJ2-1; D gene ambiguous. Germline CDR1 reads SGHTS; CDR2 reads YDEGEE. The CDR3 extends over 11 amino acids. Trimming cost V 4 bases and J 4 bases, with 3 bases left between them. CDR3 DNA sequence: TGTGCCAGCAGCCAGTACAATGAGCAGTTCTTC. It translates to CASSQYNEQFF.

The chain joins TRBV30 to TRBJ2-5; D gene uncertain. Trimming removed 2 bases from V and 2 bases from J, with 9 bases in between. The CDR3 totals 13 residues. CDR1 GTSNPN and CDR2 SVGIG come from the germline V gene (reference sequence). CDR3: CAWSLDNQETQYF. In DNA, the CDR3 is TGTGCCTGGAGTCTAGATAATCAAGAGACCCAGTACTTC.

The rearrangement joins TRBV3-1 (or the pseudogene TRBV3-2) to TRBJ1-2; no clear D gene. V gave up 5 bases and J gave up 8 bases, with 12 bases separating them. CDR1 and CDR2 from the germline V gene are LGHDT and YNNKEL (reference sequence). The CDR3 covers 12 residues. The CDR3 coding sequence is TGTGCCAGCAGCGCGGGAGCGCAAGGCTACACCTTC. Its translation: CASSAGAQGYTF.